This entry lists 13 T cell receptor beta chains sequenced from one sample in a study of metastatic and nonmetastatic thyroid tumors. Through MiXCR, TCRdb re-clonotyped the PCR reads. The repertoire holds about 82,000 clones, with 12% as singletons. Until they underwent thyroid surgery, no patient had received any treatment. Sequences were obtained from tumor tissue. Source of these receptors: a female donor with papillary thyroid cancer or a benign thyroid nodule (not recorded which). Some clones in this sample may be carry-over from other donors' samples.

This clone occurred many times. A much larger clone is a single base away; this may be a read error. The CDR3 region has the DNA TGCAGCGTTCAAAGGGACGTTGGAAGCACCATATATTTT. Its translation: CSVQRDVGSTIYF. This chain uses TRBV29-1 with TRBJ1-3; maybe TRBD1 (5 bases). This CDR3 is 13 amino acids long. CDR1 is SQVTM and CDR2 is ANQGSEA in the germline V gene.

With respect to this clone: One base away lies a much larger clone, so this may be a sequencing read error. The chain carries TRBV7-2 and TRBJ1-4, with D uncertain. There are 14 residues in the CDR3. CDR1 and CDR2 (germline): SGHTA, FQGNSA. V lost 1 base and J 7 bases, leaving 10 bases between the germline ends. CDR3 sequence: CASSLGGSIEKLFF. CDR3 DNA sequence: TGTGCCAGCAGCTTAGGAGGAAGTATTGAAAAACTGTTTTTT.

This clone was counted many times. The same CDR3 arises from other DNA sequences in this sample as well. The genes are TRBV20-1 and TRBJ1-6, with no clear D. Trimming shortened V by 2 bases and J by 0 bases, and 5 bases separated the two germline ends. The CDR3 is 14 amino acids. Per germline, CDR1 DFQATT and CDR2 SNEGSKA (reference sequence). The CDR3 reads CSARQSSYNSPLHF. The CDR3 DNA reads TGCAGTGCTAGACAGAGCTCCTATAATTCACCCCTCCACTTT.

This clone was counted a few times. This sequence joins TRBV6-4 and TRBJ1-6; 7 nucleotides line up with TRBD1. After removal of 0 bases from V and 10 bases from J, the junction contained 6 bases not matched to a gene. Germline V gives CDR1 MRHNA, CDR2 SNTAGT. The CDR3 is made up of 15 amino acids. CDR3 region: CASSDSSGGNSPLHF. The CDR3, as DNA: TGTGCCAGCAGTGACTCGTCAGGGGGTAACTCACCCCTCCACTTT.

This clone was seen many times. This chain connects TRBV28 to TRBJ1-4, with D possibly TRBD1 on 6 matching bases. The ends were cut back, 5 bases at V and 8 bases at J, with 18 bases in the middle. The V gene's germline CDR1 is MDHEN and CDR2 SYDVKM. The CDR3 loop spans 15 amino acids. The CDR3 DNA reads as TGTGCCAGCAGTCGACAGGATGGAGGGGAGGAAAAACTGTTTTTT. It is translated as CASSRQDGGEEKLFF.

Remarks on this clone: Being one base from a much bigger clone, this may be a read error. The genes are TRBV7-3 and TRBJ2-3; 8 bases are shared with TRBD2. Germline V gene data show CDR1 as SGHTA and CDR2 as FQGTGA. This CDR3 is built from 15 residues. The CDR3 loop is CASSSGAGGGDTQCF. CDR3 nucleotides: TGTGCCAGCAGCTCGGGGGCGGGAGGTGGAGATACGCAGTGTTTT.

Turning to this clone: One end of the junction is discordant with germline, which a read error may explain. CDR3 sequence: CASSKGVAGNSYKQYF. The CDR3 region has the DNA TGTGCCAGCAGCAAAGGGGTTGCGGGAAATTCCTACAAGCAGTACTTC. The V gene is TRBV2, the J gene TRBJ2-7, with D possibly being TRBD2 (6 bases). The CDR3 runs 16 residues. Looked up from germline, CDR1 is SNHLY and CDR2 is FYNNEI.

This clone was observed at least ten times. DNA for the CDR3: TGTGCCAGCAGCCAAGAGTCGGTCACTGAAGCTTTCTTT. Its protein is CASSQESVTEAFF. This chain connects TRBV14 to TRBJ1-1; D is unresolved. V was pared by 0 bases and J by 4 bases, with 6 bases between. Germline-derived CDR1 and CDR2 are SGHDN and FVKESK. The CDR3 is made up of 13 amino acids.

This clone came up many times. The chain has TRBV28 and TRBJ1-1, with a possible D match to TRBD1 (5 bases). The germline V gene has CDR1 MDHEN and CDR2 SYDVKM. The CDR3 runs 13 residues. Trimming took off 5 bases at V and 10 bases at J, with 17 bases between the two ends. The CDR3 protein is CASSPRGEVSAFF. The DNA of the CDR3 is TGTGCCAGCAGTCCTAGGGGTGAGGTCTCAGCTTTCTTT.

This clone was counted ten times or more. V usage is TRBV12-5 and J usage is TRBJ2-1; a possible D gene is TRBD1 (6 bases). Germline V gene lookup returns CDR1 LGHNT and CDR2 FRNRAP. Trimming shortened V by 2 bases and J by 2 bases, and 13 bases separated the two germline ends. The CDR3 is made up of 16 amino acids. DNA for the CDR3: TGTGCTAGTGGTTTGACGCCCGGGACAACCTACAATGAGCAGTTCTTC. Translated: CASGLTPGTTYNEQFF.

J is TRBJ2-4 and V is TRBV27; D is unclear. V was cut by 6 bases and J by 10 bases, with 13 bases left in between. The CDR3 is 12 amino acids. Germline lookup yields CDR1 MNHEY and CDR2 SMNVEV (reference sequence). The CDR3 DNA sequence: TGTGCCAGCAGCCGACCTGGTAGTATTCAGTACTTC. Its protein product is CASSRPGSIQYF.

This clone was counted at least ten times. V is TRBV30 and J is TRBJ2-7; the match to TRBD2 covers 14 bases. J was trimmed by 6 bases and V by 4 bases; bases with no gene match: 5. The CDR3 runs 14 residues. Germline values: CDR1 GTSNPN, CDR2 SVGIG (reference sequence). DNA for the CDR3: TGTGCCTGGACGCCGGGACTAGCGGGAGTCGAGCAGTACTTC. Amino acid sequence: CAWTPGLAGVEQYF.

The V gene is TRBV27, the J gene TRBJ2-7; weak D call: TRBD2 (6 bases). The germline V gene encodes CDR1 MNHEY and CDR2 SMNVEV (reference sequence). The length of the CDR3 is 13 residues. V lost 10 bases and J 4 bases, leaving 17 bases between the germline ends. The CDR3 region has the DNA TGTGCCACCATGAATGACGGGGGTTACGAGCAGTACTTC. Its protein is CATMNDGGYEQYF.